Following are 31 T cell receptor beta chains from one sample sequenced in a study of CD8 T cells in Susac syndrome (dated by TCRdb to the late 2010s). The library was made by the immunoSEQ multiplex PCR assay. RNA was extracted using the RNeasy kit, and about 0.5 to 1 ug of the RNA was reverse transcribed with random hexamers. Using fastp at Q25 and MiXCR, TCRdb reprocessed the public reads and kept productive beta chains. Each record represents a unique CDR3 protein, reported with the most common genes and DNA among its rows. The sample includes tens of thousands of distinct CDR3 sequences, with about 92% observed a single time. Roughly 0.56% of the sample is taken by the ten largest. Sequencing used CD4+ T cells from PBMCs. The receptors come from a human donor with Susac syndrome.

This chain uses TRBV28 with TRBJ2-7, with 11 bases identical to TRBD2. V was pared by 3 bases and J by 7 bases, with 11 bases of the junction left unmatched. Germline V gene sequence: CDR1 MDHEN, CDR2 SYDVKM. The CDR3 extends over 16 amino acids. CDR3 bases: TGTGCCAGCAGTTTCAATTTAGCGGGAGGGAAAAAAGAGCAGTACTTC. Protein sequence: CASSFNLAGGKKEQYF.

This chain joins TRBV5-6 and TRBJ1-2; tentative D call: TRBD1 (6 bases). This CDR3 has 12 residues. Germline V lookup: CDR1 SGHDT, CDR2 YYEEEE. Trimming removed 3 bases at V and 8 bases at J, with 11 bases between. The CDR3 DNA follows: TGTGCCAGCAGCTCTACAGGGACCGGCTACACCTTC. Its translation is CASSSTGTGYTF.

The chain couples TRBV11-1 to TRBJ2-5; TRBD2 aligns across 8 bases. The ends lost 5 bases at V and 0 bases at J; junction bases unmatched: 20. The CDR3 is 20 amino acids. Per germline, CDR1 SGHAT and CDR2 FQDESV (reference sequence). CDR3 nucleotides: TGTGCCAGCAGCCCCAGTGGGTTCCCGCGGGCTAGCGGGTACCAAGAGACCCAGTACTTC. Translating it yields CASSPSGFPRASGYQETQYF.

This chain uses TRBV12-3 or TRBV12-4 with TRBJ2-3; 8 nucleotides line up with TRBD2. The CDR3 contains 14 residues. With V trimmed by 3 bases and J by 8 bases, 7 bases remained unmatched. CDR3 loop: CASSFGLALLTQYF. CDR3 nucleotides: TGTGCCAGCAGTTTCGGACTAGCTCTTCTTACGCAGTATTTT.

The rearrangement joins TRBV7-9 to TRBJ2-1; 11 nucleotides match TRBD2. The germline V gene has CDR1 SEHNR and CDR2 FQNEAQ (reference sequence). The CDR3 sequence is 15 residues long. Trimming at V came to 4 bases and at J to 5 bases, leaving 4 bases not matched to a gene. The CDR3 nucleotides read TGTGCCAGCAGCTCTAGCGGGAGGTTCCACAATGAGCAGTTCTTC. The encoded protein is CASSSSGRFHNEQFF.

The chain couples TRBV20-1 to TRBJ2-7; maybe TRBD2 (5 bases). This CDR3 has 13 amino acids. The germline CDR1 and CDR2 sequences are DFQATT and SNEGSKA (reference sequence). V gave up 5 bases and J gave up 3 bases, with 14 bases separating them. This chain's CDR3 is CSASDRRGYEQYF. DNA of the CDR3: TGCAGTGCTTCCGACCGTCGGGGCTACGAGCAGTACTTC.

V and J are TRBV2 and TRBJ1-6; 10 bases are shared with TRBD1. The CDR3 runs to 15 residues. V shed 6 bases, J shed 6 bases, and the junction held 5 bases outside the gene matches. Germline-derived CDR1 and CDR2 are SNHLY and FYNNEI. This chain's CDR3 is CASRYRDRGNSPLHF. Written as DNA, the CDR3 is TGTGCCAGCAGGTACCGGGACAGGGGTAATTCACCCCTCCACTTT.

J is TRBJ2-7 and V is TRBV5-1, with a possible D match to TRBD1 (6 bases). Germline V gene lookup returns CDR1 SGHRS and CDR2 YFSETQ. The CDR3 is 12 residues long. V was trimmed by 4 bases and J by 6 bases, leaving 11 bases between them. The CDR3 sequence is CASSLNRVEQYF. As DNA, the CDR3 is TGCGCCAGCAGCCTTAACAGGGTCGAGCAGTACTTC. Filled out from reference TRBV5-1 and TRBJ2-7, the complete variable domain reads KAGVTQTPRYLIKTRGQQVTLSCSPISGHRSVSWYQQTPGQGLQFLFEYFSETQRNKGNFPGRFSGRQFSNSRSEMNVSTLELGDSALYLCASSLNRVEQYFGPGTRLTVT.

This chain links TRBV2 with TRBJ1-1, with unresolved D. CDR1 and CDR2 (germline): SNHLY, FYNNEI. The CDR3 contains 11 residues. Trimming removed 4 bases from V and 8 bases from J, with 8 bases in between. In nucleotides, the CDR3 is TGTGCCAGCAGTGTCGACAAAGAAGCTTTCTTT. This translates into CASSVDKEAFF. The full variable domain, rest sourced from reference TRBV2 and TRBJ1-1, is EPEVTQTPSHQVTQMGQEVILRCVPISNHLYFYWYRQILGQKVEFLVSFYNNEISEKSEIFDDQFSVERPDGSNFTLKIRSTKLEDSAMYFCASSVDKEAFFGQGTRLTVV.

The chain is built from TRBV30 and TRBJ1-2, with a weak D call TRBD1 (5 bases). The CDR3 consists of 15 residues. V was clipped by 3 bases and J by 2 bases, with 16 bases between them. CDR1 is GTSNPN, CDR2 SVGIG, per germline (reference sequence). The CDR3 loop reads CAWSSGAAPNYGYTF. As DNA, the CDR3 is TGTGCCTGGAGCTCCGGGGCAGCGCCCAACTATGGCTACACCTTC.

The J gene is TRBJ2-3, the V gene TRBV29-1; TRBD1 matches 10 bases. CDR1 is SQVTM and CDR2 is ANQGSEA in the germline V gene. V gave up 7 bases and J gave up 7 bases; unmatched junction bases: 17. The CDR3 totals 16 residues. This CDR3 is CSARGGFLTGGNTQYF. CDR3 DNA: TGCAGCGCCCGGGGAGGGTTTCTGACAGGGGGCAATACGCAGTATTTT.

This chain connects TRBV2 to TRBJ2-1; D is unclear. Germline V lookup: CDR1 SNHLY, CDR2 FYNNEI. This CDR3 has 12 amino acids. The ends were cut back, 8 bases at V and 3 bases at J, with 8 bases in the middle. This CDR3 reads CASETDYNEQFF. CDR3 DNA sequence: TGTGCCAGCGAAACAGACTACAATGAGCAGTTCTTC.

The chain employs TRBV20-1 and TRBJ2-7; D not certain. The CDR3 spans 12 residues. The germline V gene has CDR1 DFQATT and CDR2 SNEGSKA (reference sequence). The V gene lost 7 bases and the J gene lost 1 base, with 11 bases spanning the gap. CDR3: CSGQVSSYEQYF. The CDR3 DNA reads TGCAGTGGTCAGGTCTCGTCCTACGAGCAGTACTTC.

CDR3 protein: CASRAPEEGSYEQYF. CDR3 sequence (DNA): TGCGCCAGCAGGGCCCCGGAGGAGGGTAGTTACGAGCAGTACTTC. The V gene is TRBV5-1, the J gene TRBJ2-7; D may be TRBD2 (6 bases). V lost 5 bases to trimming and J lost 4 bases, with 19 bases between them. There are 15 residues in the CDR3. The germline V gene encodes CDR1 SGHRS and CDR2 YFSETQ.

This chain joins TRBV4-3 and TRBJ2-1; 14 bases align to TRBD2. The CDR3 contains 16 residues. Germline CDR1 and CDR2: LGHNA and YSLEER. V shed 4 bases, J shed 7 bases, and the junction held 6 bases outside the gene matches. CDR3 sequence reads: CASSRRTSGGRNEQFF. The CDR3 nucleotides are TGCGCCAGCAGCCGTCGGACTAGCGGGGGGCGTAATGAGCAGTTCTTC.

The chain uses TRBV20-1 and TRBJ2-1; 16 nucleotides agree with TRBD2. There are 16 residues in the CDR3. The ends lost 6 bases at V and 3 bases at J; junction bases unmatched: 5. Germline V CDR1 and CDR2: DFQATT, SNEGSKA (reference sequence). CDR3 sequence reads: CSAGTSGRVSYNEQFF. In DNA form, the CDR3 reads TGCAGTGCCGGGACTAGCGGGAGGGTTAGCTACAATGAGCAGTTCTTC.

The chain carries TRBV9 and TRBJ2-1; 7 bases are a match to TRBD2. The CDR3 contains 15 residues. Germline V gene data show CDR1 as SGDLS and CDR2 as YYNGEE. J was trimmed by 9 bases and V by 0 bases; bases with no gene match: 9. CDR3 in DNA: TGTGCCAGCAGCGTAGCAAGGACTAGTGGGGTTGAGCAGTTCTTC. This sequence encodes CASSVARTSGVEQFF.

V and J are TRBV7-2 and TRBJ1-5, with TRBD1 matching over 8 bases. This CDR3 region has 17 residues. Germline trimming cut 5 bases from V and 0 bases from J; bases unmatched to any gene: 9. Per the germline V gene, CDR1 is SGHTA and CDR2 is FQGNSA. CDR3 region: CASSPGTGYYSNQPQHF. CDR3 DNA sequence: TGTGCCAGCAGCCCCGGGACAGGCTACTATAGCAATCAGCCCCAGCATTTT.

The V gene is TRBV6-6, the J gene TRBJ1-3; 11 bases match TRBD1. Germline trimming cut 6 bases from V and 0 bases from J; bases unmatched to any gene: 4. Looked up from germline, CDR1 is MNHNY and CDR2 is SVGAGI (reference sequence). The CDR3 covers 16 residues. This CDR3 is CASSYGTGGSGNTIYF. The CDR3 DNA follows: TGTGCCAGCAGCTACGGGACAGGGGGCTCTGGAAACACCATATATTTT.

The V and J genes are TRBV30 and TRBJ1-5; 7 nucleotides match TRBD1. Looked up from germline, CDR1 is GTSNPN and CDR2 is SVGIG (reference sequence). The CDR3 runs 14 residues. J lost 4 bases, V lost 2 bases, and 5 bases had no gene match. CDR3 protein: CAWSKGTVNQPQHF. The CDR3 DNA follows: TGTGCCTGGAGTAAGGGGACAGTTAATCAGCCCCAGCATTTT.

The rearrangement joins TRBV28 to TRBJ2-7; 7 nucleotides match TRBD1. Germline values: CDR1 MDHEN, CDR2 SYDVKM. The CDR3 runs 17 residues. J was trimmed by 3 bases and V by 4 bases; bases with no gene match: 15. The CDR3 coding sequence is TGTGCCAGCAGTTCTCCCCACCAAGGGGGCGCTTTCTACGAGCAGTACTTC. This gives the protein CASSSPHQGGAFYEQYF.

In its sample, this clonotype was seen a few times. The chain links TRBV13 to TRBJ2-7; tentatively, D is TRBD1 or TRBD2 (7 bases each). The ends were cut back, 4 bases at V and 7 bases at J, with 14 bases in the middle. CDR1 is PRHDT, CDR2 FYEKMQ, per germline (reference sequence). The length of the CDR3 is 13 residues. CDR3 loop: CASSSTGEGEQYF. The CDR3 DNA sequence: TGTGCCAGCAGCTCTACAGGGGAGGGAGAGCAGTACTTC.

This chain joins TRBV7-2 and TRBJ2-1; 8 bases are shared with TRBD2. J gave up 12 bases and V 5 bases, and 6 bases lay outside the gene matches. The length of the CDR3 is 12 residues. Germline lookup yields CDR1 SGHTA and CDR2 FQGNSA. In DNA form, the CDR3 reads TGTGCCAGCAGCGTAAGCGGGAGAGGGCAGTTCTTC. Translated, it gives CASSVSGRGQFF.

This clonotype was counted a single time. This sequence joins TRBV11-2 and TRBJ2-5; perhaps D is TRBD1 or TRBD2 (6 bases each). This CDR3 comprises 17 residues. Trimming took off 4 bases at V and 6 bases at J, with 24 bases between the two ends. Germline V gene lookup returns CDR1 SGHAT and CDR2 FQNNGV. This CDR3 is CASSSPGALGLLKTQYF. DNA of the CDR3: TGTGCCAGCAGCTCCCCGGGGGCCCTAGGACTATTGAAGACCCAGTACTTC.

The rearrangement joins TRBV3-1 to TRBJ1-1; D gene ambiguous. V lost 1 base and J lost 3, with 6 bases in between. In germline, CDR1 is LGHDT, CDR2 YNNKEL (reference sequence). The CDR3 totals 13 residues. CDR3: CASSQAWDTEAFF. Here the CDR3 DNA reads TGTGCCAGCAGCCAAGCTTGGGACACTGAAGCTTTCTTT.

The chain has TRBV19 and TRBJ1-2, with a weak D call TRBD1 (6 bases). Germline loops: CDR1 LNHDA, CDR2 SQIVND (reference sequence). The CDR3 consists of 13 residues. The V end was cut by 2 bases, the J end by 4 bases, with 8 bases between. DNA for the CDR3: TGTGCCAGTAGTATACCACAGGGCTATGGCTACACCTTC. Its translation is CASSIPQGYGYTF.

The V call is TRBV5-6, the J call TRBJ2-3, with 10 bases identical to TRBD2. After removal of 2 bases from V and 1 base from J, the junction contained 4 bases not matched to a gene. CDR1 and CDR2 from the germline V gene are SGHDT and YYEEEE. The CDR3 sequence is 16 residues long. CDR3 protein: CASSFLAGGGTDTQYF. Written as DNA, the CDR3 is TGTGCCAGCAGCTTCTTAGCGGGGGGAGGCACAGATACGCAGTATTTT.

The chain is built from TRBV7-9 and TRBJ1-5; D gene uncertain. V was clipped by 5 bases and J by 3 bases, with 14 bases between them. The V gene's germline CDR1 is SEHNR and CDR2 FQNEAQ (reference sequence). CDR3 length equals 15 residues. The CDR3 reads CASSPGRGYNQPQHF. In DNA form, the CDR3 reads TGTGCCAGCAGCCCAGGACGGGGTTACAATCAGCCCCAGCATTTT.

The V call is TRBV24-1, the J call TRBJ2-3; 10 bases fit TRBD2. With V trimmed by 9 bases and J by 7 bases, 18 bases remained unmatched. The germline CDR1 and CDR2 sequences are KGHDR and SFDVKD. This CDR3 has 17 residues. Here the CDR3 DNA reads TGTGCCACCTCGAGTATTGGCGCTAGCGGGAGTTGGAATACGCAGTATTTT. Protein product: CATSSIGASGSWNTQYF.

CDR3 loop: CASSPGQGGTEAFF. Here the CDR3 DNA reads TGTGCCAGCAGTCCGGGACAGGGGGGTACTGAAGCTTTCTTT. The gene calls are TRBV28 and TRBJ1-1; 11 bases fit TRBD1. The germline CDR1 and CDR2 sequences are MDHEN and SYDVKM. The CDR3 has 14 residues. V trimming: 5 bases; J trimming: 5 bases; junction bases outside the gene matches: 4.

The rearrangement links TRBV7-3 to TRBJ1-3, with a possible D match to TRBD1 (5 bases). Germline assignment: CDR1 SGHTA and CDR2 FQGTGA. V dropped 1 base and J dropped 0 bases, with 7 bases sitting between them. CDR3 length: 15 residues. In DNA form, the CDR3 reads TGTGCCAGCAGCTTAAGCAGGGACTCTGGAAACACCATATATTTT. Its protein product is CASSLSRDSGNTIYF.